This T cell receptor beta chain was captured in a study of shared clonotypes between healthy human individuals. General study results and limits: Clonotype sharing levels among donors were expected to vary with sequencing depth.

CDR1 is SGHDN and CDR2 is FVKESK in the germline V gene. The CDR3 has 15 residues. Trimming cost V 4 bases and J 0 bases, with 11 bases left between them. This clone was observed a few times. The antigen remains unidentified. This table comes from immunoSEQ multiplex PCR, and its TCRdb copy is limited to in-frame clones, with some not included. The repertoire holds some 1 million clones, with about three quarters as singletons. The chain is built from TRBV14 and TRBJ2-3; D unresolved. This TCR was recovered from a man aged 18 to 30 in good health. Specimen: memory CD4+ T cells sorted from blood. The subset is: CD45RA-negative fraction. CDR3: CASSPQMISTDTQYF. CDR3 nucleotides: TGTGCCAGCAGCCCTCAGATGATCAGCACAGATACGCAGTATTTT.